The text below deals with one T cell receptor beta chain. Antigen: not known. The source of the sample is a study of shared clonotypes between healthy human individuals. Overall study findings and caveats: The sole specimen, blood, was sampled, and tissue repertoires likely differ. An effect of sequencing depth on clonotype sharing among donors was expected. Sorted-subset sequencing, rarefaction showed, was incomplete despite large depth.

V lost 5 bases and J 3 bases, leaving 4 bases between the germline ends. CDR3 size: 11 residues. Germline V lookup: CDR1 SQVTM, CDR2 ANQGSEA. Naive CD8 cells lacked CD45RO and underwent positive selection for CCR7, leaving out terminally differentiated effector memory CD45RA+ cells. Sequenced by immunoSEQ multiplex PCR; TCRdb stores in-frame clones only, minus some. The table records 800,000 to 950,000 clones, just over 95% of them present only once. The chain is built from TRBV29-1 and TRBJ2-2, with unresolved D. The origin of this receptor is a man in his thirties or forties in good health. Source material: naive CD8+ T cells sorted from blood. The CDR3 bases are TGCAGCGTTCCCCACACCGGGGAGCTGTTTTTT. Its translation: CSVPHTGELFF.